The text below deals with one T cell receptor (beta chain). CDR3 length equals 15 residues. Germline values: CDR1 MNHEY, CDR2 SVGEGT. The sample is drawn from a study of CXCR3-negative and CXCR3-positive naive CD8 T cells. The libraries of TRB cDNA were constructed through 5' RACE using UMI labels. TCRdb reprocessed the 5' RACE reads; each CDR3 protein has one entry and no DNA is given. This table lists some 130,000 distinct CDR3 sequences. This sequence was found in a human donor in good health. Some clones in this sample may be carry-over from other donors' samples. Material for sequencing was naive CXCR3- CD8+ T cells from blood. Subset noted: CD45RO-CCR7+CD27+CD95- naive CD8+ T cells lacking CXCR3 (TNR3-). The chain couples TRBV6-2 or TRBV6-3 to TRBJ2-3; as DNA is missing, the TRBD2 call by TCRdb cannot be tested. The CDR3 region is CASSLAGGRTDTQYF.